The next 21 T cell receptor beta chains were all read from a single sample in a study of cytomegalovirus exposure and HLA in healthy donors. 13 Jbeta primers and 60 Vbeta primers were used for the PCR. This table comes from immunoSEQ multiplex PCR, and its TCRdb copy is limited to in-frame clones, with some not included. This table has about 180,000 clones, around 80% appearing once. Sequences were obtained from PBMCs. These receptors originate from a woman aged 40 to 50 in good health and CMV-seronegative.

The chain recombines TRBV5-1 with TRBJ1-3, with unresolved D. V dropped 2 bases and J dropped 1 base, with 7 bases sitting between them. CDR1 and CDR2 from the germline V gene are SGHRS and YFSETQ. The CDR3 consists of 14 residues. The CDR3 is CASSLGGSGNTIYF. CDR3 nucleotides: TGCGCCAGCAGCTTAGGAGGATCTGGAAACACCATATATTTT.

This clone was counted only a few times. CDR3 coding DNA: TGCGCCAGCAGCCCGACAGGGGAGAACACTGAAGCTTTCTTT. It yields the protein CASSPTGENTEAFF. The chain uses TRBV4-1 and TRBJ1-1, with 8 bases that match TRBD1. Germline trimming cut 4 bases from V and 1 base from J; bases unmatched to any gene: 2. The germline V gene encodes CDR1 MGHRA and CDR2 YSYEKL. The CDR3 has 14 residues.

The rearrangement joins TRBV9 to TRBJ1-3; D remains unclear. Looked up from germline, CDR1 is SGDLS and CDR2 is YYNGEE. The CDR3 extends over 15 amino acids. The V end lost 0 bases, the J end lost 2 bases, and 9 bases lay between the germline ends. Here the CDR3 DNA reads TGTGCCAGCAGCGTAGTTCCGGAGGCTGGAAACACCATATATTTT. Amino acid sequence: CASSVVPEAGNTIYF.

The chain has TRBV30 and TRBJ2-1; D not resolved. The CDR3 is 11 amino acids. The germline CDR1 and CDR2 sequences are GTSNPN and SVGIG (reference sequence). V lost 4 bases to trimming and J lost 5 bases, with 6 bases between them. CDR3: CAWKFNNEQFF. CDR3 DNA sequence: TGTGCCTGGAAATTCAACAATGAGCAGTTCTTC.

V is TRBV6-5 and J is TRBJ1-4, with a tentative D call TRBD1 (5 bases). V lost 0 bases to trimming and J lost 7 bases, with 15 bases between them. The CDR3 extends over 16 amino acids. The germline CDR1 and CDR2 sequences are MNHEY and SVGAGI. CDR3 loop: CASSYSIAGSGEKLFF. Written as DNA, the CDR3 is TGTGCCAGCAGTTACTCGATTGCAGGGTCGGGTGAAAAACTGTTTTTT.

This chain's CDR3 is CASSSTAGGTDTQYF. As DNA, the CDR3 is TGTGCCAGCAGCTCCACCGCGGGGGGCACAGATACGCAGTATTTT. The rearrangement links TRBV7-8 to TRBJ2-3; 7 nucleotides line up with TRBD2. The CDR3 has 15 residues. Germline-derived CDR1 and CDR2 are SGHVS and FQNEAQ. Trimming cost V 4 bases and J 1 base; bases outside gene matches: 5.

The rearrangement uses TRBV6-1 and TRBJ2-1, with no clear D. The CDR3 is 12 residues long. Germline lookup yields CDR1 MNHNS and CDR2 SASEGT. V shed 7 bases and J shed 3 bases, with 7 bases lying between them. The CDR3 sequence: CASTHSYNEQFF. In nucleotides, the CDR3 is TGTGCCAGCACCCACAGCTACAATGAGCAGTTCTTC.

The chain employs TRBV15 and TRBJ1-3; TRBD1 matches 7 bases. Trimming cost V 2 bases and J 4 bases; bases outside gene matches: 8. The germline V gene encodes CDR1 LNHNV and CDR2 YYDKDF (reference sequence). The CDR3 length is 16 residues. CDR3 coding DNA: TGTGCCACCAGCAGACTCCTAGGGACAGCGGGAAACACCATATATTTT. This codes for CATSRLLGTAGNTIYF. The full variable domain, completed using reference TRBV15 and TRBJ1-3, is DAMVIQNPRYQVTQFGKPVTLSCSQTLNHNVMYWYQQKSSQAPKLLFHYYDKDFNNEADTPDNFQSRRPNTSFCFLDIRSPGLGDTAMYLCATSRLLGTAGNTIYFGEGSWLTVV.

The V call is TRBV6-4, the J call TRBJ2-7, with 7 positions matching TRBD2. The CDR3 loop spans 16 amino acids. Germline CDR1 is MRHNA and CDR2 is SNTAGT. Trimming cost V 2 bases and J 1 base; bases outside gene matches: 8. The CDR3, as DNA: TGTGCCAGCAGTGACCCGACTAGCTCCTTTTCCTACGAGCAGTACTTC. Its protein product is CASSDPTSSFSYEQYF.

V gene TRBV2 combines with J gene TRBJ2-3; the match to TRBD2 covers 8 bases. The ends lost 7 bases at V and 7 bases at J; junction bases unmatched: 1. Germline lookup yields CDR1 SNHLY and CDR2 FYNNEI. This CDR3 comprises 11 residues. CDR3 sequence reads: CASTSGYTQYF. In DNA, the CDR3 is TGTGCCAGCACTAGCGGGTATACGCAGTATTTT.

The chain links TRBV27 to TRBJ1-3; D is perhaps TRBD1 (5 bases). CDR1 is MNHEY, CDR2 SMNVEV, per germline (reference sequence). This CDR3 comprises 16 residues. The V gene lost 5 bases and the J gene lost 0 bases, with 14 bases spanning the gap. The CDR3 here is CASSRGGRSSGNTIYF. CDR3 bases: TGTGCCAGCAGTCGGGGGGGTCGGAGCTCTGGAAACACCATATATTTT.

The chain employs TRBV27 and TRBJ2-3; the D gene is possibly TRBD1 (5 bases). This CDR3 contains 14 residues. The germline gives CDR1 MNHEY, CDR2 SMNVEV (reference sequence). Trimming stripped 8 bases from V and 2 bases from J, with 14 bases between. The CDR3 coding sequence is TGTGCCAGCTCTACGCAGGGATCCACAGATACGCAGTATTTT. Its translation is CASSTQGSTDTQYF.

The J gene is TRBJ1-1, the V gene TRBV11-1; D is unresolved. The CDR3 has 15 residues. Deletions cut 3 bases from V and 4 bases from J, with 15 bases between. In germline, CDR1 is SGHAT, CDR2 FQDESV (reference sequence). DNA of the CDR3: TGTGCCAGCAGCTTTCAACAGACTCGGGGCACTGAAGCTTTCTTT. Translating it yields CASSFQQTRGTEAFF.

The rearrangement joins TRBV2 to TRBJ1-2; no firm D call. Trimming shortened V by 8 bases and J by 4 bases, and 8 bases separated the two germline ends. The CDR3 totals 11 residues. Germline V gives CDR1 SNHLY, CDR2 FYNNEI. CDR3 bases: TGTGCCAGCCGGGAGACCTATGGCTACACCTTC. Protein sequence: CASRETYGYTF.

The chain combines TRBV27 with TRBJ1-5; D call uncertain. Trimming removed 3 bases at V and 6 bases at J, with 6 bases between. The germline gives CDR1 MNHEY, CDR2 SMNVEV (reference sequence). The CDR3 length is 12 residues. CDR3 DNA sequence: TGTGCCAGCAGTTTTTACGGTCAGCCCCAGCATTTT. This translates into CASSFYGQPQHF.

For the CDR3, the DNA is TGTGCCAGCAGTCCCCCCGCAGGGGGAGGCTACACCTTC. Protein product: CASSPPAGGGYTF. The chain links TRBV6-5 to TRBJ1-2; 7 nucleotides agree with TRBD1. The CDR3 covers 13 residues. CDR1 is MNHEY, CDR2 SVGAGI, per germline. Germline trimming cut 5 bases from V and 8 bases from J; bases unmatched to any gene: 8.

The J gene is TRBJ2-7, the V gene TRBV5-1; possible D gene TRBD2, 6 bases. The CDR3 has 14 residues. V was trimmed by 3 bases and J by 1 base, leaving 11 bases between them. Germline CDR1 reads SGHRS; CDR2 reads YFSETQ. The CDR3 nucleotides read TGCGCCAGCAGCTCGGAGGGGAGGTCCTACGAGCAGTACTTC. Translating gives CASSSEGRSYEQYF. The whole variable domain, filled in from reference TRBV5-1 and TRBJ2-7, reads KAGVTQTPRYLIKTRGQQVTLSCSPISGHRSVSWYQQTPGQGLQFLFEYFSETQRNKGNFPGRFSGRQFSNSRSEMNVSTLELGDSALYLCASSSEGRSYEQYFGPGTRLTVT.

This clone appeared a single time. This chain connects TRBV2 to TRBJ2-4, with a weak D call TRBD2 (6 bases). The length of the CDR3 is 13 residues. The V and J ends lost 1 base and 8 bases respectively, with 9 bases between them. The germline V gene has CDR1 SNHLY and CDR2 FYNNEI. The CDR3 sequence is CASSEGRGDIQYF. The CDR3 bases are TGTGCCAGCAGTGAAGGGAGGGGAGACATTCAGTACTTC.

The chain couples TRBV6-1 to TRBJ2-1; 7 bases agree with TRBD2. The CDR3 has 16 amino acids. V gave up 3 bases and J gave up 4 bases; unmatched junction bases: 9. The germline V gene has CDR1 MNHNS and CDR2 SASEGT. CDR3 sequence: CASSERPSGNYNEQFF. The CDR3 DNA follows: TGTGCCAGCAGTGAGCGTCCTAGCGGAAATTACAATGAGCAGTTCTTC.

The rearrangement joins TRBV7-8 to TRBJ2-1; D remains ambiguous. Trimming took off 6 bases at V and 0 bases at J, with 15 bases between the two ends. This CDR3 region has 16 residues. Per germline, CDR1 SGHVS and CDR2 FQNEAQ. In DNA form, the CDR3 reads TGTGCCAGCAGTCCCTCGATCGTCAGCTCCTACAATGAGCAGTTCTTC. It specifies CASSPSIVSSYNEQFF.

This chain connects TRBV5-5 to TRBJ2-1, with 9 bases lining up with TRBD2. CDR3 size: 15 residues. V was clipped by 0 bases and J by 9 bases; unmatched bases: 7. Per the germline V gene, CDR1 is SGHKS and CDR2 is YYEKEE (reference sequence). The CDR3 DNA reads as TGTGCCAGCAGCTTGGACAGCGGGGGGCTATTTGAGCAGTTCTTC. The encoded protein is CASSLDSGGLFEQFF.